This TCR delta chain was recovered during a study of Vδ1+ human thymocytes. As for this clone: The target antigen is unknown.

Extracted RNA was reverse transcribed into cDNA. CDR3 amplicons came from multiplex PCR with pooled V-gene forward and constant-region reverse primers. TCRdb re-called the multiplex PCR reads through CATT. There are about 58,000 delta-chain clones in the sample; more than 12% occur only once, and about 0.4% lies in the top ten. V gave up 2 bases and J gave up 5 bases; unmatched junction bases: 32. The germline V gene has CDR1 TSWWSYY and CDR2 QGS. CDR3 size: 24 residues. Thymocytes were sorted as CD3+ TCRVdelta1+ TCRVdelta2- after alphabeta T cell depletion. Study-level points and caveats: Around 20% of thymic delta-chain sequences were Vdelta2, with few Vdelta3, unlike blood Vdelta1+ controls. Highly polyclonal TRG and TRD repertoires with Gaussian CDR3 length distributions appeared in thymus.

Source material: Vdelta1+ gamma-delta thymocytes from the thymus. Subset denoted: FACS-sorted CD3+ TCRalphabeta- TCRVdelta1+ TCRVdelta2- thymocytes. This TCR was sampled from a girl less than two years old who had congenital heart surgery. The chain has TRDV1 and TRDJ1; TRDD3 aligns across 10 bases. The DNA for the CDR3 is TGTGCTCTTGGGGAATTCGTTCCGGGAATTGGTCTTCCTACGGACTGGGGGATTGGGGATAAACTCATCTTT. Amino acids: CALGEFVPGIGLPTDWGIGDKLIF.